These 27 T cell receptor delta chains were sequenced from one sample in a study of human gamma delta and Vdelta1 T cells listed by TCRdb under 2018. The antigens of these receptors remain unknown. Libraries came from PCR. This sample was sequenced with an Illumina MiSeq. TCRdb reprocessed the public reads with the caller CATT; rows with the same DNA were merged afterwards. A total of about 6,300 delta-chain clones appear in this sample, roughly 40% of them only once. Roughly 10% of the sample is in the top ten clones. Sequenced material: Vdelta1 gamma-delta T cells from blood grown in culture (DOT cells). The cell subset or site label here, explained by the study, means: Delta One T cells, in vitro expanded/differentiated Vd1+ gamma-delta T cells. The receptors were gathered from a human donor in good health.

This clone is medium-sized. The J gene is TRDJ1, the V gene TRDV1; maybe TRDD2 (5 bases). The length of the CDR3 is 17 residues. Germline V gene data show CDR1 as TSWWSYY and CDR2 as QGS. With 1 base removed from V and 5 bases from J, the gap between germline ends came to 20 bases. DNA for the CDR3: TGTGCTCTTGGGGAACCCTACGAACCCCCCGAGGGGGATAAACTCATCTTT. Its protein product is CALGEPYEPPEGDKLIF.

This rearrangement joins TRDV1 to TRDJ1, with D possibly being TRDD3 (6 bases). CDR3 length: 21 residues. Trimming stripped 4 bases from V and 4 bases from J, with 34 bases between. Germline values: CDR1 TSWWSYY, CDR2 QGS. The CDR3 DNA reads as TGTGCTCTTGGGGTGCCTCCCCTATCGATAGGCTGGCGGATACCTATCGATAAACTCATCTTT. This codes for CALGVPPLSIGWRIPIDKLIF.

A remark on this clone: A single base separates this from a much larger clone, so it may be a read error. The rearrangement joins TRDV1 to TRDJ1, with TRDD3 identical over 12 bases. V dropped 0 bases and J dropped 4; count of bases not matched to a gene: 27. The CDR3 has 24 residues. CDR1 TSWWSYY and CDR2 QGS come from the germline V gene. CDR3: CALGELAPRVLLAGGYARFDKLIF. Written as DNA, the CDR3 is TGTGCTCTTGGGGAACTCGCGCCGAGGGTTTTATTGGCTGGGGGATACGCACGATTCGATAAACTCATCTTT.

Judged by abundance, this clone is medium-sized. V is TRDV1 and J is TRDJ1; 7 positions agree with TRDD3. J was trimmed by 0 bases and V by 3 bases; bases with no gene match: 22. The CDR3 has 21 amino acids. Germline assignment: CDR1 TSWWSYY and CDR2 QGS. The CDR3, as DNA: TGTGCTCTTGGGGACACCCCGCCTGGCGGAATGGGGGGATTCAACACCGATAAACTCATCTTT. It translates to CALGDTPPGGMGGFNTDKLIF.

Only a few counts were recorded for this clone. This chain uses TRDV1 with TRDJ1, with a possible D match to TRDD3 (6 bases). Germline loops: CDR1 TSWWSYY, CDR2 QGS. The CDR3 spans 18 residues. V lost 2 bases to trimming and J lost 3 bases, with 22 bases between them. The CDR3 DNA reads TGTGCTCTTGGGGAAAGCGACCTACGAGGTACTGGGTCCGATAAACTCATCTTT. It codes for CALGESDLRGTGSDKLIF.

V and J are TRDV1 and TRDJ1; TRDD3 agrees at 8 bases. Germline-derived CDR1 and CDR2 are TSWWSYY and QGS. J was trimmed by 0 bases and V by 2 bases; bases with no gene match: 35. The CDR3 sequence is 26 residues long. The CDR3 region is CALGETKTFAGLPLTGGPVYTDKLIF. The CDR3, as DNA: TGTGCTCTTGGGGAAACCAAAACCTTCGCGGGACTACCCCTCACTGGGGGGCCAGTATACACCGATAAACTCATCTTT.

This chain connects TRDV1 to TRDJ1; D may correspond to TRDD2 or TRDD3 (5 bases each). Per germline, CDR1 TSWWSYY and CDR2 QGS. Trimming cost V 4 bases and J 2 bases, with 29 bases left between them. This CDR3 spans 20 amino acids. The CDR3 is CALGVIFPTPEYAQTDKLIF. CDR3 sequence (DNA): TGTGCTCTTGGGGTTATATTCCCTACCCCCGAATACGCGCAAACCGATAAACTCATCTTT.

The V and J genes are TRDV1 and TRDJ1; TRDD3 aligns across 12 bases. Trimming removed 4 bases from V and 7 bases from J; junction bases left unmatched: 25. The CDR3 consists of 21 residues. The germline V gene has CDR1 TSWWSYY and CDR2 QGS. The CDR3 DNA sequence: TGTGCTCTTGGGGGGAAAGCTCCTACCGGTCGTACTGGGGGATACTTTGGTAAACTCATCTTT. It codes for CALGGKAPTGRTGGYFGKLIF.

This clone was seen a single time. The chain employs TRDV1 and TRDJ1; 7 bases line up with TRDD3. CDR3 length: 17 residues. Germline-derived CDR1 and CDR2 are TSWWSYY and QGS. The ends lost 4 bases at V and 7 bases at J; junction bases unmatched: 18. CDR3 nucleotides: TGTGCTCTTGGGGGAGGGGTTTCGGTACTGGGGTCCGGTAAACTCATCTTT. Its protein is CALGGGVSVLGSGKLIF.

The rearrangement links TRDV1 to TRDJ1; D is perhaps TRDD2 (6 bases). CDR1 is TSWWSYY and CDR2 is QGS in the germline V gene. This CDR3 has 20 amino acids. Trimming left V 2 bases short and J 7 bases short, with 32 bases between. Here the CDR3 DNA reads TGTGCTCTTGGGGAATCCTTTCCTATGGATGGAGGCATGCTGGGCTCTAAACTCATCTTT. It translates to CALGESFPMDGGMLGSKLIF.

Only a few counts were recorded for this clone. The chain couples TRDV1 to TRDJ1; 13 positions agree with TRDD3. V trimming: 0 bases; J trimming: 4 bases; junction bases outside the gene matches: 20. The CDR3 spans 22 residues. The germline CDR1 and CDR2 sequences are TSWWSYY and QGS. The CDR3 here is CALGELGRGPLVLGDTIDKLIF. In nucleotides, the CDR3 is TGTGCTCTTGGGGAACTTGGGCGGGGGCCACTAGTACTGGGGGATACGATCGATAAACTCATCTTT.

The chain carries TRDV1 and TRDJ1; 8 bases align to TRDD3. Trimming took 1 base from V and 4 from J; bases not matched to a gene: 14. The CDR3 is 18 amino acids. Germline V CDR1 and CDR2: TSWWSYY, QGS. The CDR3 reads CALGEPADRGIGVDKLIF. CDR3 bases: TGTGCTCTTGGGGAACCGGCGGACCGGGGGATAGGGGTCGATAAACTCATCTTT.

The chain uses TRDV1 and TRDJ1, with D maybe TRDD3 (5 bases). Germline CDR1 reads TSWWSYY; CDR2 reads QGS. Trimming took 2 bases from V and 2 from J, leaving 21 bases between them. The CDR3 is 18 amino acids. The CDR3 DNA sequence: TGTGCTCTTGGGGAAAAGGCGTATCTTATCCTGGGAACCGATAAACTCATCTTT. This translates into CALGEKAYLILGTDKLIF.

The chain is built from TRDV1 and TRDJ1, with D perhaps TRDD2 (9 bases). CDR1 is TSWWSYY and CDR2 is QGS in the germline V gene. The length of the CDR3 is 18 residues. CDR3 sequence (DNA): TGTGCCCTATCCTTCCTACATGCTGGGGGAGATTTTCCTGATAAACTCATCTTT. It translates to CALSFLHAGGDFPDKLIF.

This clone rates as medium-sized. The chain has TRDV2 and TRDJ1, with 10 bases lining up with TRDD3. The CDR3 consists of 17 residues. The germline V gene encodes CDR1 GEAIGNYY and CDR2 EKD. J gave up 0 bases and V 5 bases, and 11 bases lay outside the gene matches. The CDR3 here is CACVYGGYPTYTDKLIF. CDR3 nucleotide sequence: TGTGCCTGTGTATATGGGGGATACCCCACATACACCGATAAACTCATCTTT.

The chain uses TRDV1 and TRDJ1; 10 nucleotides line up with TRDD3. The CDR3 is made up of 22 amino acids. The trim removed 0 bases at V and 0 bases at J, leaving 19 bases unmatched. The germline gives CDR1 TSWWSYY, CDR2 QGS. The CDR3 is CALGELEDHRTGGWGYTDKLIF. The CDR3 DNA sequence: TGTGCTCTTGGGGAACTTGAGGACCACCGTACTGGGGGATGGGGGTACACCGATAAACTCATCTTT.

As to this clone: Distinct nucleotide sequences in the sample also encode this CDR3. The rearrangement joins TRDV1 to TRDJ1, with 10 nucleotides matching TRDD3. Trimming cost V 0 bases and J 0 bases; bases outside gene matches: 25. CDR3 length: 24 amino acids. Per the germline V gene, CDR1 is TSWWSYY and CDR2 is QGS. This chain's CDR3 is CALGELSPLDYWGICTVYTDKLIF. DNA for the CDR3: TGTGCTCTTGGGGAACTGTCCCCTCTTGATTACTGGGGGATCTGCACTGTGTACACCGATAAACTCATCTTT.

This clone was seen a handful of times. The chain employs TRDV1 and TRDJ1; D is undetermined. The V and J ends lost 6 bases and 2 bases respectively, with 19 bases between them. The CDR3 length is 16 residues. Germline loops: CDR1 TSWWSYY, CDR2 QGS. This CDR3 is CALGENGSPGTDKLIF. Here the CDR3 DNA reads TGTGCTCTTGGCGAAAACGGGTCCCCCGGGACCGATAAACTCATCTTT.

This chain connects TRDV1 to TRDJ1, with 12 bases matching TRDD3. CDR1 is TSWWSYY and CDR2 is QGS in the germline V gene. V lost 0 bases, J lost 0 bases, and 14 bases stayed unmatched. This CDR3 spans 21 amino acids. CDR3 DNA sequence: TGTGCTCTTGGGGAACTAAGAACGAGTACTGGGGGATACCCGTACACCGATAAACTCATCTTT. Protein: CALGELRTSTGGYPYTDKLIF.

With regard to this clone: An end of the junction differs from the germline gene, which may be a read error. The chain joins TRDV1 to TRDJ1; tentative D call: TRDD3 (6 bases). Germline loops: CDR1 TSWWSYY, CDR2 QGS. CDR3 length: 23 residues. This CDR3 is CALGKLNPSFGGGQGEYTDKLIF. CDR3 coding DNA: TGTGCTCTTGGGAAACTCAACCCTTCTTTTGGGGGTGGGCAAGGGGAGTACACCGATAAACTCATCTTT.

The chain recombines TRDV1 with TRDJ1, with 9 positions matching TRDD3. V gave up 7 bases and J gave up 3 bases; unmatched junction bases: 24. Germline assignment: CDR1 TSWWSYY and CDR2 QGS. CDR3 size: 20 residues. The CDR3 DNA reads as TGTGCTCTTGTGATTTACGCGGGTACTGGGGGACCCCACGGCCCCGATAAACTCATCTTT. As protein: CALVIYAGTGGPHGPDKLIF.

This chain uses TRDV1 with TRDJ1; 12 bases fit TRDD3. Trimming at V came to 2 bases and at J to 0 bases, leaving 16 bases not matched to a gene. CDR3 size: 21 residues. Per the germline V gene, CDR1 is TSWWSYY and CDR2 is QGS. CDR3 bases: TGTGCTCTTGGGGAATCCCACACCGTACTGGGGGATACTGGGGACACCGATAAACTCATCTTT. This encodes CALGESHTVLGDTGDTDKLIF.

V gene TRDV1 combines with J gene TRDJ1; maybe TRDD3 (6 bases). There are 20 residues in the CDR3. CDR1 is TSWWSYY and CDR2 is QGS in the germline V gene. The V gene lost 2 bases and the J gene lost 9 bases, with 34 bases spanning the gap. The CDR3 reads CALGECSSLHTGRDRAELIF. In DNA, the CDR3 is TGTGCTCTTGGGGAATGTAGCTCGTTACATACTGGGAGGGATAGGGCTGAACTCATCTTT.

By share, this clone ranks as medium-sized. At the DNA level, this CDR3 is encoded by other sequences in the same sample as well. The J gene is TRDJ1, the V gene TRDV1, with TRDD2 matching 7 bases. The CDR3 sequence is 18 residues long. The ends lost 0 bases at V and 3 bases at J; junction bases unmatched: 13. Germline lookup yields CDR1 TSWWSYY and CDR2 QGS. The CDR3: CALGELGLPAPLSDKLIF. DNA for the CDR3: TGTGCTCTTGGGGAACTAGGCCTTCCTGCCCCTTTATCCGATAAACTCATCTTT.

This chain links TRDV1 with TRDJ1; 8 positions agree with TRDD3. This CDR3 spans 20 amino acids. Germline V gene sequence: CDR1 TSWWSYY, CDR2 QGS. The junction had 18 bases not matched to a gene; V was cut back by 1 base and J by 2 bases. Written as DNA, the CDR3 is TGTGCTCTTGGGGAACGGGGTCGACTAACTTGGGGGATTACTACCGATAAACTCATCTTT. This translates into CALGERGRLTWGITTDKLIF.

This chain links TRDV1 with TRDJ1; D is undetermined. CDR3 length: 15 amino acids. Germline CDR1 is TSWWSYY and CDR2 is QGS. V lost 1 base to trimming and J lost 2 bases, with 11 bases between them. The CDR3 loop is CALGEQRSRTDKLIF. The CDR3, as DNA: TGTGCTCTTGGGGAACAGCGAAGTAGGACCGATAAACTCATCTTT.

This clone came up a few times. This chain uses TRDV1 with TRDJ1, with D perhaps being TRDD2 or TRDD3 (5 bases each). Germline CDR1 is TSWWSYY and CDR2 is QGS. CDR3 length: 18 amino acids. Deletions cut 3 bases from V and 2 bases from J, with 22 bases between. The CDR3 protein is CALGDVLATEAGTDKLIF. The DNA for the CDR3 is TGTGCTCTTGGGGATGTCCTAGCCACGGAGGCTGGGACCGATAAACTCATCTTT.